In its sample, the clone carrying this T cell receptor (beta chain) was seen a few times. The target antigen is unknown. This sample stems from a study of T cell repertoires in cytomegalovirus infection. Across the whole study: The authors used CMV epitopes that were HLA-C-restricted (recently identified) and HLA-B-restricted (well studied). Evidence of both CMV infection and a matching HLA type came from public TCR beta signatures. Whole-study findings and limits: In two of eight donors, the top clonotype was HLA-C-restricted CMV-specific. Cumulative frequency (of public TCR beta family members) identified carriers of CMV plus the relevant HLA.

V lost 4 bases and J lost 3, with 10 bases in between. CDR1 SGHKS and CDR2 YYEKEE come from the germline V gene (reference sequence). The length of the CDR3 is 13 residues. TCRdb re-called the reads with MiXCR, one entry per CDR3 protein. The data hold about 890,000 distinct CDR3 sequences, with approximately 31% observed a single time. This clonotype originated in a human donor in good health (CMV status not recorded). Some clones in this sample may be carry-over from other donors' samples. The starting material was cultured CD8+ T cells from PBMCs, obtained from culture after CMV antigen stimulation. V and J are TRBV5-5 and TRBJ1-2; D is undetermined. The CDR3 region is CASSTGDDYGYTF. The CDR3 nucleotides read TGTGCCAGCAGCACCGGAGATGACTATGGCTACACCTTC.